A selection of T cell receptor beta chains follows, all from one sample in a study of blood T cell repertoires in COVID-19. Using immunoSEQ multiplex PCR, the repertoire was profiled, and TCRdb retains in-frame clones only, with some absent. The table shows some 150,000 clones, with 85% to 90% occurring only once. The sample consisted of peripheral blood. The receptors stem from a woman between 40 and 55 years old with acute or convalescent COVID-19. The CDR3 runs from the conserved cysteine through the conserved F or W. The D gene is left open where the match is weak. Size tells how often a clone was seen (once, few, many) or the class of an expanded clone, and some rows leave it out.

D	V	size	J	DNA	CDR3
NA	TRBV9	once	TRBJ2-2	TGTGCCAGCAGCGTAATCGTGGGGGGGAACACCGGGGAGCTGTTTTTT	CASSVIVGGNTGELFF
NA	TRBV7-2	NA	TRBJ2-3	TGTGCCAGCAGCCACGCGTGGGGGCGCGGAACAGATACGCAGTATTTT	CASSHAWGRGTDTQYF
NA	TRBV30	NA	TRBJ1-2	TGTGCCTGGAATCTGGGGCTCTATGGCTACACCTTC	CAWNLGLYGYTF
NA	TRBV10-3	NA	TRBJ1-1	TGTGCCATCAGGGCAGAAATGAACACTGAAGCTTTCTTT	CAIRAEMNTEAFF
TRBD2	TRBV14	NA	TRBJ2-1	TGTGCCAGCAGCCTAGCCCGGGACTACTCCTACAATGAGCAGTTCTTC	CASSLARDYSYNEQFF
NA	TRBV10-3	NA	TRBJ2-1	TGTGCCATCAGTGAGTCGACTCGGAGGCAGCAAAAACAAAACTACAATGAGCAGTTCTTC	CAISESTRRQQKQNYNEQFF
NA	TRBV6-1	NA	TRBJ1-1	TGTGCCAGCAGTGAGCTAGCTTCGAGGGCTTTCTTT	CASSELASRAFF
TRBD1	TRBV30	NA	TRBJ2-1	TGTGCCTGGCTTCCCGGGACAGGGAGTACAAATGAGCAGTTCTTC	CAWLPGTGSTNEQFF
TRBD1	TRBV10-1	NA	TRBJ1-1	TGCGCCAGCAGTGATAGGGGGCCCGATGAAGCTTTCTTT	CASSDRGPDEAFF
NA	TRBV28	NA	TRBJ2-7	TGTGCCAGCAGATACCAGGTCTACGAGCAGTACTTC	CASRYQVYEQYF
NA	TRBV24-1	NA	TRBJ2-3	TGTGCCACCCTAGACAGCACAGATACGCAGTATTTT	CATLDSTDTQYF
TRBD1	TRBV3-1/TRBV3-2	NA	TRBJ2-5	TGTGCCAGCAGCCCCCGGGACAGGTACCAAGAGACCCAGTACTTC	CASSPRDRYQETQYF
TRBD2	TRBV11-3	NA	TRBJ2-5	TGTGCCAGCAGCTACCGCAGCGGGAAGAGGTGGGAAGAGACCCAGTACTTC	CASSYRSGKRWEETQYF
NA	TRBV6-2/TRBV6-3	NA	TRBJ1-5	TGTGCCAGCAGTTACTCCGCAGGGAACCAGCCCCAGCATTTT	CASSYSAGNQPQHF
TRBD1	TRBV4-2	few	TRBJ1-3	TGTGCCAGCAGCAGGGACAGGAGCCTCTCTGGAAACACCATATATTTT	CASSRDRSLSGNTIYF
TRBD1	TRBV11-1	NA	TRBJ1-1	TGTGCCAGCAGCGCGACAGGGACCACTGAAGCTTTCTTT	CASSATGTTEAFF
NA	TRBV1	NA	TRBJ1-1	TGCACCAGCAGCCAGACCCCTCAGGGCGGGGGCACTGAAGCTTTCTTT	CTSSQTPQGGGTEAFF
TRBD1	TRBV9	many	TRBJ1-1	TGTGCCAGCAGCGCCGAACCGGGACAGGGGAACACTGAAGCTTTCTTT	CASSAEPGQGNTEAFF
TRBD2	TRBV23-1	NA	TRBJ2-3	TGCGCCAGCAGTCAATCATCTACGCTTCCCCGGACTAGCGGGGACCGCACAGATACGCAGTATTTT	CASSQSSTLPRTSGDRTDTQYF
NA	TRBV11-1	NA	TRBJ1-1	TGTGCCAGCAGTATCGTGGGGGGTGCTGAAGCTTTCTTT	CASSIVGGAEAFF
NA	TRBV20-1	NA	TRBJ2-5	TGCAGTGCTAGTTCGGTCAGGGGATCCCAAGAGACCCAGTACTTC	CSASSVRGSQETQYF
NA	TRBV7-2	NA	TRBJ1-6	TGTGCCAGCAGCTTAGAAGCAGGGTTTTCACCCCTCCACTTT	CASSLEAGFSPLHF
TRBD1	TRBV27	NA	TRBJ1-5	TGTGCCAGCAGTTCAGGGACAGGGTATCAGCCCCAGCATTTT	CASSSGTGYQPQHF
TRBD1	TRBV7-8	once	TRBJ2-7	TGTGCCAGCGGGCAGGGGGTTTCCTACGAGCAGTACTTC	CASGQGVSYEQYF
NA	TRBV18	NA	TRBJ1-1	TGTGCCAGCTCACGGTCCGGGGAGACTGAAGCTTTCTTT	CASSRSGETEAFF
NA	TRBV10-3	NA	TRBJ1-5	TGTGCCATCAGTGCGGGGGGCTCGACTAATCAGCCCCAGCATTTT	CAISAGGSTNQPQHF
NA	TRBV30	NA	TRBJ2-2	TGTGCCTGGAGACAGACGGCGAACACCGGGGAGCTGTTTTTT	CAWRQTANTGELFF
NA	TRBV9	NA	TRBJ1-1	TGTGCCAGCAGCGCCGGGGGGAACACTGAAGCTTTCTTT	CASSAGGNTEAFF
NA	TRBV4-1	NA	TRBJ2-3	TGCGCCAGCAGCCAAGTCGAGATGAGTGGGGCCGGTAGCACAGATACGCAGTATTTT	CASSQVEMSGAGSTDTQYF
NA	TRBV9	NA	TRBJ2-3	TGTGCCAGCACCCCCGCCCCGGGAGTCGTGACAGATACGCAGTATTTT	CASTPAPGVVTDTQYF
NA	TRBV9	NA	TRBJ1-1	TGTGCCAGCAGCTCGGGGGGCGTGGACACTGAAGCTTTCTTT	CASSSGGVDTEAFF
TRBD1	TRBV19	NA	TRBJ1-2	TGTGCAAGCACCCGGGACAGGGGGGACTATGGCTACACCTTC	CASTRDRGDYGYTF